This T cell receptor beta chain was sequenced for a study of blood T cell repertoires in COVID-19. Study-level information: Researchers got acute and convalescent COVID-19 samples from the United States, Italy and Spain. T cells, B-cell-depleted T cells, or PBMCs supplied cDNA or gDNA.

As originally analysed: Reference gene primer amplification gave estimated nucleated cell counts. Some clones are missing from TCRdb's copy, which holds only in-frame ones; the method was immunoSEQ multiplex PCR. V and J calls and clone size follow that table, whereas D and trimming were derived from the DNA. The sample lists roughly 410,000 clones, about 89% occurring once. Germline CDR1 and CDR2: SGHNT and YYREEE (reference sequence). The V gene lost 9 bases and the J gene lost 0 bases, with 8 bases spanning the gap. The CDR3 consists of 12 residues. The specimen was peripheral blood. The clonotype originates from a woman in her forties with COVID-19, enrolled during active disease. The rearrangement uses TRBV5-4 and TRBJ2-3, with D unclear. The CDR3 nucleotides are TGTGCCACCTCCAGGAGCACAGATACGCAGTATTTT. It encodes CATSRSTDTQYF. Supplemented by reference TRBV5-4 and TRBJ2-3, the full variable domain reads ETGVTQSPTHLIKTRGQQVTLRCSSQSGHNTVSWYQQALGQGPQFIFQYYREEENGRGNFPPRFSGLQFPNYSSELNVNALELDDSALYLCATSRSTDTQYFGPGTRLTVL.